The 10 T cell receptor beta chains given below trace back to one sample, sequenced in a study of blood T cell repertoires in COVID-19. TCRdb keeps only in-frame clones here, not all; method: immunoSEQ multiplex PCR. Among 250,000 or so clones listed, around 85% were seen once. Input material: peripheral blood. The receptor source for this set is an elderly man with acute or convalescent COVID-19.

The rearrangement joins TRBV12-3 or TRBV12-4 to TRBJ1-5; the D gene is possibly TRBD1 (5 bases). V lost 3 bases and J 6 bases, leaving 9 bases between the germline ends. The CDR3 consists of 13 residues. CDR3 bases: TGTGCCAGCAGTTTTCAGGGTTTTCAGCCCCAGCATTTT. Encoded protein: CASSFQGFQPQHF.

The chain is built from TRBV2 and TRBJ1-3, with D uncertain. V lost 6 bases to trimming and J lost 7 bases, with 4 bases between them. Germline assignment: CDR1 SNHLY and CDR2 FYNNEI. The CDR3 covers 10 residues. The CDR3: CASSSNTIYF. The CDR3 DNA sequence: TGTGCCAGCAGCTCTAACACCATATATTTT.

The chain carries TRBV20-1 and TRBJ2-3, with a possible D match to TRBD2 (6 bases). The CDR3 has 14 residues. Germline V lookup: CDR1 DFQATT, CDR2 SNEGSKA (reference sequence). V gave up 3 bases and J gave up 2 bases, with 12 bases separating them. The CDR3 is CSASIGLYTDTQYF. CDR3 sequence (DNA): TGCAGTGCTAGTATCGGACTATACACAGATACGCAGTATTTT.

The rearrangement uses TRBV7-2 and TRBJ1-6, with TRBD1 identical over 9 bases. Germline V gene lookup returns CDR1 SGHTA and CDR2 FQGNSA. This CDR3 has 14 residues. Unmatched junction bases numbered 3, after V lost 4 bases and J lost 8 bases. In DNA form, the CDR3 reads TGTGCCAGCAGCTCCCGGACAGGGGATTCACCCCTCCACTTT. This sequence encodes CASSSRTGDSPLHF.

The chain carries TRBV28 and TRBJ2-3, with a tentative D call TRBD1 (5 bases). This CDR3 contains 18 residues. V shed 4 bases and J shed 2 bases, with 22 bases lying between them. Per the germline V gene, CDR1 is MDHEN and CDR2 is SYDVKM. As DNA, the CDR3 is TGTGCCAGCAGTTCCCTACTCGACAGAGAAAGAATCACAGATACGCAGTATTTT. This codes for CASSSLLDRERITDTQYF.

The chain is built from TRBV2 and TRBJ1-2, with 7 bases lining up with TRBD1. CDR1 is SNHLY and CDR2 is FYNNEI in the germline V gene. This CDR3 contains 14 residues. V shed 6 bases and J 5 bases; nucleotides not matched to a gene: 9. CDR3: CASSPEPGQYGYTF. In nucleotides, the CDR3 is TGTGCCAGCAGCCCCGAACCGGGACAGTATGGCTACACCTTC.

The chain joins TRBV2 to TRBJ1-2; 7 bases are shared with TRBD1. The J segment lost 4 bases and the V segment lost 7 bases, leaving 9 bases of the junction unmatched. From germline, CDR1 is SNHLY and CDR2 FYNNEI. CDR3 size: 14 residues. The CDR3 sequence is CASKYDRALYGYTF. CDR3 coding DNA: TGTGCCAGCAAATACGACAGGGCCCTCTATGGCTACACCTTC.

This clone was found once. The chain is built from TRBV11-2 and TRBJ2-1, with D maybe TRBD2 (5 bases). Germline CDR1 SGHAT, CDR2 FQNNGV. The CDR3 is 11 amino acids. The V end was cut by 4 bases, the J end by 8 bases, with 6 bases between. The CDR3 reads CASSSGDEQFF. Here the CDR3 DNA reads TGTGCCAGCAGCTCCGGGGATGAGCAGTTCTTC.

The genes are TRBV4-2 and TRBJ1-1; D unresolved. Trimming left V 3 bases short and J 1 base short, with 15 bases between. The germline V gene has CDR1 LGHNA and CDR2 YNFKEQ. CDR3 length: 16 amino acids. Here the CDR3 reads CASSHGGRVPNTEAFF. For the CDR3, the DNA is TGTGCCAGCAGCCATGGCGGGCGGGTCCCGAACACTGAAGCTTTCTTT.

To note about this clone: Within the sample, other DNA sequences also encode this same CDR3. The rearrangement uses TRBV5-4 and TRBJ1-6; 7 bases line up with TRBD1. The junction had 0 bases not matched to a gene; V was cut back by 0 bases and J by 6 bases. Germline assignment: CDR1 SGHNT and CDR2 YYREEE (reference sequence). The CDR3 spans 14 residues. The CDR3: CASSLGQGNSPLHF. The CDR3 DNA is TGTGCCAGCAGCTTGGGACAGGGTAATTCACCCCTCCACTTT.